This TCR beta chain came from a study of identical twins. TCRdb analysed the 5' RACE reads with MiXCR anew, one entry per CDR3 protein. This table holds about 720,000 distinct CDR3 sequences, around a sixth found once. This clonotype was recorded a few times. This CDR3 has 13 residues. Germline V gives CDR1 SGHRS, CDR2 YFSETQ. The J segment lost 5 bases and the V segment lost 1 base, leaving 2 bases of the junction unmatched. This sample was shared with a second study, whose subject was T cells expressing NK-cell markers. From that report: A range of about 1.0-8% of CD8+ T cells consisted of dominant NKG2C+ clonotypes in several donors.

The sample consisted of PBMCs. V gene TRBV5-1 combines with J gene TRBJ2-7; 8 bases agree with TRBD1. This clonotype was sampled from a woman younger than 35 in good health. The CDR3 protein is CASSLQGADEQYF. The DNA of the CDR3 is TGCGCCAGCAGCTTGCAGGGGGCCGACGAGCAGTACTTC.